The clone carrying this T cell receptor (beta chain) was picked up a small number of times. This entry belongs to a study of blood T cell repertoires in COVID-19. Study summary: Italy, Spain and the United States were the sources of the convalescent and acute COVID-19 samples. PBMCs, B-cell-depleted T cells, or T cells were the source of the cDNA or gDNA that made up the material.

Seattle participants joined during active infection and were tracked over time. As processed by the authors: Scientists estimated how many nucleated cells there were by amplifying reference gene primers. Data came from immunoSEQ multiplex PCR; TCRdb stores just in-frame clones and leaves some out. That table is the source of V, J and clone size, and D and trimming were worked out from the DNA. This table holds 230,000 or so clones, about four fifths found once. Deletions cut 6 bases from V and 4 bases from J, with 13 bases between. The CDR3 has 13 amino acids. Germline V gene lookup returns CDR1 SQVTM and CDR2 ANQGSEA.

V usage is TRBV29-1 and J usage is TRBJ1-5, with D perhaps matching TRBD1 (5 bases). The source is a woman older than 75 with COVID-19, enrolled during active disease. The sample was peripheral blood. The CDR3 here is CSVTDSLNQPQHF. CDR3 nucleotides: TGCAGCGTGACCGACAGCCTGAATCAGCCCCAGCATTTT.